This T cell receptor (beta chain) was recovered during a study of OX40 agonist ivuxolimab in advanced cancers. Study summary: A mean age of approximately 64 years, range about 23 to 90, was recorded, and around 85% were male.

Clones were read by immunoSEQ multiplex PCR, and TCRdb kept only the in-frame ones, dropping some. The data show approximately 77,000 clones, under 90% seen once. This clone was seen a handful of times. This TCR was sampled from an adult with an advanced solid tumor such as melanoma, head and neck, liver or kidney cancer. This material consisted of CD4+ or CD8+ T cells sorted from blood, taken in a trial of the OX40 agonist ivuxolimab.

CDR3 protein: CASSPSRGSNSPLHF. The CDR3 DNA reads TGTGCCAGCAGCCCCTCCAGGGGGTCTAATTCACCCCTCCACTTT. The chain combines TRBV28 with TRBJ1-6; the match to TRBD1 covers 7 bases. The CDR3 is 15 amino acids. The germline V gene has CDR1 MDHEN and CDR2 SYDVKM. V lost 6 bases to trimming and J lost 6 bases; unmatched junction nucleotides: 8. Combining the CDR3 with reference TRBV28 and TRBJ1-6 gives the whole variable domain DVKVTQSSRYLVKRTGEKVFLECVQDMDHENMFWYRQDPGLGLRLIYFSYDVKMKEKGDIPEGYSVSREKKERFSLILESASTNQTSMYLCASSPSRGSNSPLHFGNGTRLTVT.